Following are 27 T cell receptor beta chains from one sample sequenced in a study of blood T cell repertoires in COVID-19. Using immunoSEQ multiplex PCR, the repertoire was profiled, and TCRdb retains in-frame clones only, with some absent. The repertoire holds 150,000 to 200,000 clones, 88% seen once, with approximately 4.5% in the top ten. The material sequenced was peripheral blood. These receptor sequences come from a human donor in a cohort sampled during active COVID-19.

Turning to this clone: At one end the junction does not follow the germline gene, possibly because of a read error. V is TRBV7-7 and J is TRBJ2-1; weak D call: TRBD2 (6 bases). This CDR3 is built from 13 residues. Germline-derived CDR1 and CDR2 are SSHAT and FNYEAQ (reference sequence). The CDR3 here is CASSNYRDSEQFF. The CDR3 DNA follows: TGTGCTAGCAGCAACTACCGGGACTCGGAGCAGTTCTTC.

The V call is TRBV6-1, the J call TRBJ2-1; no firm D call. The CDR3 is 14 amino acids. Germline CDR1 is MNHNS and CDR2 is SASEGT. V was clipped by 2 bases and J by 5 bases, with 10 bases between them. CDR3 nucleotides: TGTGCCAGCAGTGAATTACTGCTGAACAATGAGCAGTTCTTC. It yields the protein CASSELLLNNEQFF.

The V call is TRBV27, the J call TRBJ2-7; 8 nucleotides align to TRBD1. CDR1 and CDR2 from the germline V gene are MNHEY and SMNVEV (reference sequence). CDR3 length: 15 residues. J lost 3 bases, V lost 6 bases, and 10 bases had no gene match. The CDR3 coding sequence is TGTGCCAGCAGGAGTTCAGGGGGCGCTCGCTACGAGCAGTACTTC. It encodes CASRSSGGARYEQYF.

This clone was seen just once. The rearrangement links TRBV2 to TRBJ2-1, with D possibly TRBD2 on 5 matching bases. This CDR3 is 17 amino acids long. From germline, CDR1 is SNHLY and CDR2 FYNNEI. Trimming cost V 1 base and J 0 bases, with 13 bases left between them. The CDR3 spells CASSEVPSQSSYNEQFF. CDR3 bases: TGTGCCAGCAGTGAAGTGCCTAGCCAGAGCTCCTACAATGAGCAGTTCTTC. Together with reference TRBV2 and TRBJ2-1, the CDR3 gives the full variable domain: EPEVTQTPSHQVTQMGQEVILRCVPISNHLYFYWYRQILGQKVEFLVSFYNNEISEKSEIFDDQFSVERPDGSNFTLKIRSTKLEDSAMYFCASSEVPSQSSYNEQFFGPGTRLTVL.

This sequence joins TRBV11-3 and TRBJ2-5, with 7 bases fitting TRBD2. J was trimmed by 1 base and V by 5 bases; bases with no gene match: 19. Looked up from germline, CDR1 is SGHNT and CDR2 is YENEEA. This CDR3 has 19 amino acids. The CDR3 nucleotides are TGTGCCAGCAGCCAGAGGTCCCCCCGACTAGCTGGAGTCCAAGAGACCCAGTACTTC. Residues: CASSQRSPRLAGVQETQYF.

This clone appeared a single time. The J gene is TRBJ1-3, the V gene TRBV19; 7 bases align to TRBD1. CDR3 length: 17 residues. The trim removed 7 bases at V and 1 base at J, leaving 13 bases unmatched. In germline, CDR1 is LNHDA, CDR2 SQIVND (reference sequence). The DNA of the CDR3 is TGTGCCAGTACCCTTTCCTCGACAGGGCAATCTGGAAACACCATATATTTT. It encodes CASTLSSTGQSGNTIYF.

This clone is a singleton in its sample. The chain has TRBV6-6 and TRBJ2-3; the D is unclear. The germline V and J ends were trimmed by 6 bases and 0 bases, with 10 bases remaining between them. From germline, CDR1 is MNHNY and CDR2 SVGAGI (reference sequence). The CDR3 is 14 residues long. DNA of the CDR3: TGTGCCAGCAGAGTGGGCAGGAGCACAGATACGCAGTATTTT. Translating gives CASRVGRSTDTQYF.

The V and J genes are TRBV27 and TRBJ1-6, with D maybe TRBD1 (5 bases). This CDR3 spans 14 amino acids. Trimming shortened V by 6 bases and J by 9 bases, and 15 bases separated the two germline ends. Germline CDR1 MNHEY, CDR2 SMNVEV (reference sequence). The CDR3 DNA is TGTGCCAGCAGCCCCTCCCTGACAGCTTCACCCCTCCACTTT. Translated: CASSPSLTASPLHF.

DNA of the CDR3: TGTGCCAGCAGCCCCCAGGCGAGAAGGTCAGCTGAAGCTTTCTTT. As protein: CASSPQARRSAEAFF. This sequence joins TRBV9 and TRBJ1-1; D uncertain. CDR3 length equals 15 residues. Per germline, CDR1 SGDLS and CDR2 YYNGEE. V lost 4 bases, J lost 6 bases, and 19 bases lay in between.

The chain has TRBV5-1 and TRBJ2-1; D is perhaps TRBD1 (6 bases). Trimming removed 0 bases from V and 4 bases from J, with 14 bases in between. The germline CDR1 and CDR2 sequences are SGHRS and YFSETQ. This CDR3 has 16 amino acids. CDR3 loop: CASSLGGGSFYNEQFF. The CDR3 bases are TGCGCCAGCAGCTTGGGTGGGGGCAGCTTTTACAATGAGCAGTTCTTC.

The CDR3 region is CASQYSPSTDTQYF. The DNA of the CDR3 is TGTGCCAGCCAGTATAGCCCTAGCACAGATACGCAGTATTTT. J is TRBJ2-3 and V is TRBV6-5; no reliable D call. V lost 8 bases and J 0 bases, leaving 12 bases between the germline ends. The CDR3 spans 14 residues. The germline V gene encodes CDR1 MNHEY and CDR2 SVGAGI.

This clone was observed a single time. The J gene is TRBJ2-4, the V gene TRBV30; D gene ambiguous. This CDR3 has 13 residues. V was trimmed by 3 bases and J by 7 bases, leaving 13 bases between them. Germline assignment: CDR1 GTSNPN and CDR2 SVGIG (reference sequence). CDR3 sequence (DNA): TGTGCCTGGAGGGGTGGCGGCTTGAACATTCAGTACTTC. It codes for CAWRGGGLNIQYF.

The genes are TRBV5-1 and TRBJ1-1, with D perhaps TRBD1 (5 bases). Germline V lookup: CDR1 SGHRS, CDR2 YFSETQ. CDR3 length: 14 residues. Deletions cut 4 bases from V and 0 bases from J, with 10 bases between. CDR3 loop: CASSKGHMNTEAFF. The CDR3 bases are TGCGCCAGCAGCAAAGGACACATGAACACTGAAGCTTTCTTT.

The genes are TRBV11-3 and TRBJ2-1, with D perhaps TRBD2 (5 bases). V shed 8 bases and J shed 9 bases, with 17 bases lying between them. The CDR3 contains 13 residues. Germline V CDR1 and CDR2: SGHNT, YENEEA. CDR3 loop: CASGHGEQFEQFF. The DNA of the CDR3 is TGTGCCAGCGGCCACGGGGAACAATTTGAGCAGTTCTTC.

The rearrangement links TRBV2 to TRBJ2-7; possible D gene TRBD1, 6 bases. This CDR3 is built from 13 residues. Germline CDR1 SNHLY, CDR2 FYNNEI. V was cut by 1 base and J by 4 bases, with 8 bases left in between. For the CDR3, the DNA is TGTGCCAGCAGTGAAGATAGGGGGTACGAGCAGTACTTC. The encoded protein is CASSEDRGYEQYF.

In its sample, this clone was seen once. The chain couples TRBV14 to TRBJ2-2, with D perhaps TRBD2 (5 bases). Germline-derived CDR1 and CDR2 are SGHDN and FVKESK. The CDR3 is 14 residues long. Trimming took off 1 base at V and 4 bases at J, with 7 bases between the two ends. CDR3 sequence reads: CASSQVAGTGELFF. The CDR3 DNA reads as TGTGCCAGCAGCCAAGTTGCGGGCACCGGGGAGCTGTTTTTT.

In nucleotides, the CDR3 is TGCGCCAGCAGCCACCGGGGGAATGATGGGCCTATCTATGGCTACACCTTC. As protein: CASSHRGNDGPIYGYTF. V is TRBV4-3 and J is TRBJ1-2; D might be TRBD1 (5 bases). This CDR3 contains 17 residues. Trimming cost V 3 bases and J 4 bases, with 21 bases left between them. Germline V gene lookup returns CDR1 LGHNA and CDR2 YSLEER.

The gene calls are TRBV2 and TRBJ1-1; 7 nucleotides align to TRBD1. Germline assignment: CDR1 SNHLY and CDR2 FYNNEI. J was trimmed by 3 bases and V by 4 bases; bases with no gene match: 8. The CDR3 totals 15 residues. For the CDR3, the DNA is TGTGCCAGCAGTGTTTGGGATGACAGGGACACTGAAGCTTTCTTT. Residues: CASSVWDDRDTEAFF.

As regards this clone: The sample holds other DNA sequences that translate to the same CDR3. This chain joins TRBV5-1 and TRBJ2-6; D is possibly TRBD2 (5 bases). From germline, CDR1 is SGHRS and CDR2 YFSETQ. V was trimmed by 0 bases and J by 1 base, leaving 5 bases between them. This CDR3 spans 15 amino acids. Here the CDR3 DNA reads TGCGCCAGCAGCTTGGGAGGGTCTGGGGCCAACGTCCTGACTTTC. Translated, it gives CASSLGGSGANVLTF.

In this sample, this clone turned up a few times. The chain uses TRBV5-1 and TRBJ1-6, with 8 positions matching TRBD1. Per germline, CDR1 SGHRS and CDR2 YFSETQ. J lost 10 bases, V lost 0 bases, and 3 bases had no gene match. This CDR3 comprises 14 residues. CDR3 nucleotides: TGCGCCAGCAGCTTGGGACAGGGGTTCTCACCCCTCCACTTT. It yields the protein CASSLGQGFSPLHF.

The chain carries TRBV27 and TRBJ1-2; 7 positions agree with TRBD1. With V trimmed by 2 bases and J by 3 bases, 0 bases remained unmatched. Germline CDR1 MNHEY, CDR2 SMNVEV (reference sequence). This CDR3 has 13 amino acids. The CDR3 protein is CASSLTGDYGYTF. CDR3 in DNA: TGTGCCAGCAGTTTAACAGGGGACTATGGCTACACCTTC.

The rearrangement uses TRBV9 and TRBJ1-4; tentatively, D is TRBD1 (5 bases). CDR1 SGDLS and CDR2 YYNGEE come from the germline V gene. Trimming removed 4 bases at V and 0 bases at J, with 25 bases between. The CDR3 runs to 20 residues. The CDR3 DNA reads as TGTGCCAGCAGCCCATCCCAGCGGGGCGCGGGTTTTGCAACTAATGAAAAACTGTTTTTT. Protein: CASSPSQRGAGFATNEKLFF.

The chain couples TRBV9 to TRBJ1-6; TRBD1 is a possible D gene (6 bases). V gave up 0 bases and J gave up 1 base, with 20 bases separating them. Germline loops: CDR1 SGDLS, CDR2 YYNGEE. The CDR3 totals 20 residues. CDR3 coding DNA: TGTGCCAGCAGCGTAGATTTGCCGGACGGAAGGGGGTCCTATAATTCACCCCTCCACTTT. Its protein product is CASSVDLPDGRGSYNSPLHF.

In DNA form, the CDR3 reads TGTGCCAGCAGTACCCCGGGACAGGGGGCTGGTGAGCAGTTCTTC. Amino acids: CASSTPGQGAGEQFF. The chain is built from TRBV3-1 (or the pseudogene TRBV3-2) and TRBJ2-1; 12 bases are shared with TRBD1. This CDR3 region has 15 residues. With 6 bases clipped from V and 9 bases from J, the junction kept 9 bases outside the gene matches. The germline CDR1 and CDR2 sequences are LGHDT and YNNKEL (reference sequence).

This chain connects TRBV28 to TRBJ2-5, with 8 bases aligning to TRBD1. CDR3 size: 15 residues. V trimming: 3 bases; J trimming: 5 bases; junction bases outside the gene matches: 8. The V gene's germline CDR1 is MDHEN and CDR2 SYDVKM. The CDR3 DNA reads as TGTGCCAGCAGTTTCCAGGGGGCAGGTGGTGAGACCCAGTACTTC. It encodes CASSFQGAGGETQYF.

V and J are TRBV5-5 and TRBJ2-7; tentative D call: TRBD1 (6 bases). CDR1 is SGHKS and CDR2 is YYEKEE in the germline V gene (reference sequence). The CDR3 is 13 residues long. V lost 1 base and J lost 3, with 8 bases in between. CDR3 in DNA: TGTGCCAGCAGCTTGTGGGACAACTACGAGCAGTACTTC. This sequence encodes CASSLWDNYEQYF.

The V and J genes are TRBV4-2 and TRBJ2-3; 8 bases are a match to TRBD1. This CDR3 spans 15 amino acids. Germline values: CDR1 LGHNA, CDR2 YNFKEQ. With 0 bases clipped from V and 6 bases from J, the junction kept 5 bases outside the gene matches. This CDR3 reads CASSQDRTGYDTQYF. As DNA, the CDR3 is TGTGCCAGCAGCCAAGATCGGACAGGGTACGATACGCAGTATTTT.